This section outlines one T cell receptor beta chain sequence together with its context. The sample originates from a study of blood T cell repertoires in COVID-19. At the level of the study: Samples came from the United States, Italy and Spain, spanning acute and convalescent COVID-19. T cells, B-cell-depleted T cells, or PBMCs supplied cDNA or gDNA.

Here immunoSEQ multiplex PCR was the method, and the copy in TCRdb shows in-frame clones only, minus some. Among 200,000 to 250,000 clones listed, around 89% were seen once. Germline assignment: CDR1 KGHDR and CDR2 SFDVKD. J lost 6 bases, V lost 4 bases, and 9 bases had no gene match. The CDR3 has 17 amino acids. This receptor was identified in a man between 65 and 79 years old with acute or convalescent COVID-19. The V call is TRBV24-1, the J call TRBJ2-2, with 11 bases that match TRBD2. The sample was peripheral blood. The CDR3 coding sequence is TGTGCCACCAGTGACCCTTCGACTAGCGGGAATTCCGGGGAGCTGTTTTTT. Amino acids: CATSDPSTSGNSGELFF.